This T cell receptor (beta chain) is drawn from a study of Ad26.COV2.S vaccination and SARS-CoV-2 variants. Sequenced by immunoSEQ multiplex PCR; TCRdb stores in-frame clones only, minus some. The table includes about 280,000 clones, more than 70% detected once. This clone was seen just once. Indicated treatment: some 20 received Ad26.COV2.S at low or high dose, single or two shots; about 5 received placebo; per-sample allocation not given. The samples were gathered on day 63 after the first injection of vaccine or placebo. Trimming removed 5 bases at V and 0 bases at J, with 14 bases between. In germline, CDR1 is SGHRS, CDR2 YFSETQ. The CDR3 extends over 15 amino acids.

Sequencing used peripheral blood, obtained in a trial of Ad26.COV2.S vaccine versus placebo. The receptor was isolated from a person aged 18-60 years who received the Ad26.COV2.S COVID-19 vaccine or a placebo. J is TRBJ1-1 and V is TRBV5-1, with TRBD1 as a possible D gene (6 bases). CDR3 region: CASSPRGAMNTEAFF. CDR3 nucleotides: TGCGCCAGCAGTCCCCGGGGGGCTATGAACACTGAAGCTTTCTTT.